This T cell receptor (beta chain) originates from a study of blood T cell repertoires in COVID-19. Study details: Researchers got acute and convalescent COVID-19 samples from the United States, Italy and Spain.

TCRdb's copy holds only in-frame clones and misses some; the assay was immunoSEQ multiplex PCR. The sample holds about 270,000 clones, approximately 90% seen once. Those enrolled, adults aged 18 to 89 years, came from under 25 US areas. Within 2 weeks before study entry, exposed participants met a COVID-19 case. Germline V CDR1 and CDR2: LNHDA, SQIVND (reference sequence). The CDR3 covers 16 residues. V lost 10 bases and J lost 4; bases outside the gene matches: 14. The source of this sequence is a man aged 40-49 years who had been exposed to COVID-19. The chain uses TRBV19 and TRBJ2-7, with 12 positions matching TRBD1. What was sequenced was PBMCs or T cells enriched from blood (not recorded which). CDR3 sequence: CATTFFGTGGKYEQYF. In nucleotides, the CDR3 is TGTGCCACCACCTTCTTCGGGACAGGGGGCAAGTACGAGCAGTACTTC. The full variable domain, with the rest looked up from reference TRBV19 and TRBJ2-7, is DGGITQSPKYLFRKEGQNVTLSCEQNLNHDAMYWYRQDPGQGLRLIYYSQIVNDFQKGDIAEGYSVSREKKESFPLTVTSAQKNPTAFYLCATTFFGTGGKYEQYFGPGTRLTVT.